A single TCR beta chain is shown here with its context. The antigen is not known. The entry originates in a study of shared clonotypes between healthy human individuals. The wider study: Each donor contributed plates that comprised three CD4 naive, three CD4 memory, two CD8 naive and one CD8 memory. Findings and limits, study-wide: The study found about 4.6% of naive CD4 clonotypes shared across several donors. For sorted subsets, rarefaction showed incomplete sequencing despite large depth.

The CDR3 totals 13 residues. Germline V gene sequence: CDR1 SGHDT, CDR2 YYEEEE. V lost 0 bases to trimming and J lost 8 bases, with 11 bases between them. It was CD45RO-negative cells, positively selected for CCR7, that made up naive CD8 cells, with terminally differentiated effector memory CD45RA+ cells excluded. Measured with immunoSEQ multiplex PCR; TCRdb has only the in-frame clones, and not every one. The sample contains hundreds of thousands of clones, just over 90% of which appear only once. This sequence joins TRBV5-6 and TRBJ1-2; D is uncertain. The sequencing input was naive CD8+ T cells sorted from blood. This receptor was taken from a man aged 25-45 years in good health. The CDR3 coding sequence is TGTGCCAGCAGCTTGGAAAGCACAGAAGGCTACACCTTC. Translation gives CASSLESTEGYTF.